Following are 25 T cell receptor beta chains from one sample sequenced in a study of T cell changes during pregnancy in multiple sclerosis. Only in-frame clones appear in the TCRdb table, and some are missing; sequencing was by immunoSEQ multiplex PCR. The sample includes around 75,000 clones, around 94% of them seen just once. Material: CD4+ T cells from peripheral blood mononuclear cells, obtained after pregnancy. The receptors here all came from a female donor with multiple sclerosis, enrolled in a pregnancy study.

DNA for the CDR3: TGTGCCAGCAGCCCTGCGGACAGAAAAATCTACAATGAGCAGTTCTTC. Protein: CASSPADRKIYNEQFF. V gene TRBV28 combines with J gene TRBJ2-1; a weak D match, TRBD1 (6 bases). The ends were cut back, 6 bases at V and 3 bases at J, with 18 bases in the middle. Germline-derived CDR1 and CDR2 are MDHEN and SYDVKM. This CDR3 is built from 16 residues.

The DNA for the CDR3 is TGTGCCAGCAGGACGGACACGTCCTACGAGCAGTACTTC. Translating it yields CASRTDTSYEQYF. The V and J genes are TRBV27 and TRBJ2-7, with TRBD1 as a possible D gene (5 bases). Deletions cut 6 bases from V and 1 base from J, with 10 bases between. The germline gives CDR1 MNHEY, CDR2 SMNVEV (reference sequence). The CDR3 loop spans 13 amino acids.

This chain connects TRBV5-6 to TRBJ1-6, with a tentative D call TRBD1 (5 bases). The V gene lost 0 bases and the J gene lost 7 bases, with 14 bases spanning the gap. The CDR3 extends over 16 amino acids. Germline-derived CDR1 and CDR2 are SGHDT and YYEEEE. The CDR3 nucleotides are TGTGCCAGCAGCTTGGACAGGATCGCTTTAAATTCACCCCTCCACTTT. Translation: CASSLDRIALNSPLHF.

This chain uses TRBV2 with TRBJ2-1; D ambiguous. This CDR3 contains 11 residues. Germline assignment: CDR1 SNHLY and CDR2 FYNNEI. V was clipped by 0 bases and J by 13 bases, with 7 bases between them. CDR3 sequence reads: CASSEAAPQFF. The CDR3 DNA is TGTGCCAGCAGTGAAGCAGCCCCCCAGTTCTTC.

The chain combines TRBV28 with TRBJ1-1, with a possible D match to TRBD1 (5 bases). CDR1 and CDR2 (germline): MDHEN, SYDVKM. V dropped 1 base and J dropped 6 bases, with 15 bases sitting between them. The CDR3 has 15 residues. The CDR3 here is CASSLSLSGVAEAFF. In nucleotides, the CDR3 is TGTGCCAGCAGTTTATCTCTGTCGGGGGTGGCTGAAGCTTTCTTT.

The gene calls are TRBV4-3 and TRBJ2-1, with 12 bases identical to TRBD2. Germline CDR1 LGHNA, CDR2 YSLEER. CDR3 length equals 16 residues. V shed 1 base and J 7 bases; nucleotides not matched to a gene: 5. The CDR3 region has the DNA TGCGCCAGCAGCCAAGCCCTAGCGGGAGGGTTAAATGAGCAGTTCTTC. It translates to CASSQALAGGLNEQFF.

V usage is TRBV19 and J usage is TRBJ1-5, with unresolved D. The length of the CDR3 is 16 residues. The V and J ends lost 6 bases and 3 bases respectively, with 18 bases between them. Per the germline V gene, CDR1 is LNHDA and CDR2 is SQIVND (reference sequence). CDR3 protein: CASSPTRGRVNQPQHF. CDR3 sequence (DNA): TGTGCCAGTAGCCCTACACGAGGGCGGGTCAATCAGCCCCAGCATTTT.

CDR3: CASSREAGQGRYEQYF. CDR3 in DNA: TGTGCCAGCAGTCGGGAGGCGGGACAGGGGAGGTACGAGCAGTACTTC. The V and J genes are TRBV6-4 and TRBJ2-7; 10 bases agree with TRBD1. The ends lost 5 bases at V and 4 bases at J; junction bases unmatched: 11. The CDR3 runs to 16 residues. Germline CDR1 is MRHNA and CDR2 is SNTAGT.

This chain connects TRBV5-1 to TRBJ2-7; 7 positions agree with TRBD2. From germline, CDR1 is SGHRS and CDR2 YFSETQ. CDR3 length equals 13 residues. Losses at the gene ends were 4 bases for V and 5 bases for J; bases not matched to a gene: 6. The CDR3: CASSLTSLDEQYF. For the CDR3, the DNA is TGCGCCAGCAGCCTGACTAGCCTGGACGAGCAGTACTTC.

A single count supports this clone. The V and J genes are TRBV7-3 and TRBJ2-1, with 8 bases lining up with TRBD2. CDR1 SGHTA and CDR2 FQGTGA come from the germline V gene. The CDR3 has 16 residues. After removal of 5 bases from V and 0 bases from J, the junction contained 6 bases not matched to a gene. The CDR3 region has the DNA TGTGCCAGCAGCCCTATAGCGGGGAGCTCCTACAATGAGCAGTTCTTC. The encoded protein is CASSPIAGSSYNEQFF. Using reference TRBV7-3 and TRBJ2-1 for the parts outside the CDR3, the full variable domain is GAGVSQTPSNKVTEKGKYVELRCDPISGHTALYWYRQSLGQGPEFLIYFQGTGAADDSGLPNDRFFAVRPEGSVSTLKIQRTERGDSAVYLCASSPIAGSSYNEQFFGPGTRLTVL.

The V gene is TRBV19, the J gene TRBJ1-5; D unclear. V lost 8 bases and J lost 4, with 12 bases in between. CDR3 length: 13 amino acids. Per germline, CDR1 LNHDA and CDR2 SQIVND (reference sequence). The DNA for the CDR3 is TGTGCCAGTCAAGTGGGCCTAAATCAGCCCCAGCATTTT. It is translated as CASQVGLNQPQHF.

The rearrangement links TRBV6-6 to TRBJ2-1, with a tentative D call TRBD2 (6 bases). V lost 6 bases and J lost 7, with 13 bases in between. The CDR3 covers 13 residues. CDR1 and CDR2 (germline): MNHNY, SVGAGI (reference sequence). The CDR3 here is CASRGRSGNEQFF. The CDR3 bases are TGTGCCAGCAGAGGCCGGAGCGGGAATGAGCAGTTCTTC.

V usage is TRBV11-2 and J usage is TRBJ2-7; D is perhaps TRBD2 (5 bases). Trimming took 2 bases from V and 3 from J, leaving 11 bases between them. Germline V CDR1 and CDR2: SGHAT, FQNNGV. The CDR3 is made up of 14 amino acids. The chain's CDR3 is CASSLRGTYYEQYF. The CDR3 DNA reads TGTGCCAGCAGCTTACGGGGAACCTACTACGAGCAGTACTTC.

As concerns this clone: Other nucleotide sequences in the sample specify the same CDR3. This rearrangement joins TRBV10-3 to TRBJ2-7; possible D gene TRBD1, 6 bases. This CDR3 contains 14 residues. In germline, CDR1 is ENHRY, CDR2 SYGVKD. Deletions cut 2 bases from V and 0 bases from J, with 8 bases between. The CDR3 sequence: CAISEDRSSYEQYF. The CDR3 DNA is TGTGCCATCAGTGAGGACAGGTCCTCCTACGAGCAGTACTTC.

Here the CDR3 reads CASSMARGGNYNEQFF. CDR3 in DNA: TGTGCCAGCAGTATGGCCAGGGGCGGAAATTACAATGAGCAGTTCTTC. V is TRBV28 and J is TRBJ2-1; TRBD1 is a possible D gene (6 bases). The CDR3 consists of 16 residues. Germline lookup yields CDR1 MDHEN and CDR2 SYDVKM. V was shortened by 5 bases and J by 4 bases, with 18 bases between the two germline ends.

The chain recombines TRBV7-9 with TRBJ1-5; no reliable D call. This CDR3 spans 12 amino acids. The germline V and J ends were trimmed by 1 base and 9 bases, with 7 bases remaining between them. Germline values: CDR1 SEHNR, CDR2 FQNEAQ (reference sequence). CDR3 nucleotides: TGTGCCAGCAGCTTAGTTGTCGGGCCCCAGCATTTT. As protein: CASSLVVGPQHF.

The genes are TRBV9 and TRBJ1-2; D is perhaps TRBD1 (5 bases). This CDR3 is built from 13 residues. Trimming stripped 8 bases from V and 4 bases from J, with 15 bases between. The germline V gene encodes CDR1 SGDLS and CDR2 YYNGEE. Written as DNA, the CDR3 is TGTGCCAGTGGCAGGGATGGTTTCTATGGCTACACCTTC. The encoded protein is CASGRDGFYGYTF. The variable domain in full, completed from reference TRBV9 and TRBJ1-2, reads DSGVTQTPKHLITATGQRVTLRCSPRSGDLSVYWYQQSLDQGLQFLIQYYNGEERAKGNILERFSAQQFPDLHSELNLSSLELGDSALYFCASGRDGFYGYTFGSGTRLTVV.

The chain recombines TRBV19 with TRBJ2-6; 7 nucleotides line up with TRBD1. This CDR3 is 16 amino acids long. V gave up 4 bases and J gave up 2 bases; unmatched junction bases: 5. Germline assignment: CDR1 LNHDA and CDR2 SQIVND (reference sequence). CDR3: CASSKTGKAGANVLTF. The CDR3 nucleotides are TGTGCCAGTAGTAAGACAGGGAAAGCTGGGGCCAACGTCCTGACTTTC.

Details on this clone: Other DNA sequences in the same sample also yield this CDR3. This chain uses TRBV6-5 with TRBJ1-2, with 8 bases that match TRBD1. Germline trimming cut 1 base from V and 4 bases from J; bases unmatched to any gene: 2. Germline V CDR1 and CDR2: MNHEY, SVGAGI. CDR3 length: 14 residues. This CDR3 is CASSYLGQAYGYTF. DNA of the CDR3: TGTGCCAGCAGTTACTTGGGACAGGCCTATGGCTACACCTTC.

The V and J genes are TRBV19 and TRBJ2-1; TRBD2 matches at 7 bases. The CDR3 loop spans 15 amino acids. The V gene end was trimmed by 5 bases and the J gene end by 10 bases; junction bases not matched to a gene: 14. Germline lookup yields CDR1 LNHDA and CDR2 SQIVND (reference sequence). The CDR3 loop reads CASSLRTSSHIEQFF. In DNA form, the CDR3 reads TGTGCCAGTAGTCTGCGGACTAGTTCCCATATCGAGCAGTTCTTC.

The chain employs TRBV29-1 and TRBJ2-3; D is perhaps TRBD2 (5 bases). CDR3 size: 12 residues. Germline V gene sequence: CDR1 SQVTM, CDR2 ANQGSEA. V shed 3 bases and J shed 4 bases, with 8 bases lying between them. The CDR3 sequence is CSVEVGADTQYF. The CDR3 bases are TGCAGCGTTGAGGTCGGGGCAGATACGCAGTATTTT.

The chain carries TRBV6-5 and TRBJ2-1; D unclear. CDR1 is MNHEY, CDR2 SVGAGI, per germline. CDR3 length: 15 residues. Trimming took off 0 bases at V and 8 bases at J, with 14 bases between the two ends. This CDR3 reads CASSYSRHFFDEQFF. The CDR3 nucleotides read TGTGCCAGCAGTTACTCGAGGCATTTTTTCGATGAGCAGTTCTTC.

This chain links TRBV30 with TRBJ2-3; D is ambiguous. The CDR3 is 13 residues long. The V gene lost 0 bases and the J gene lost 4 bases, with 8 bases spanning the gap. Germline loops: CDR1 GTSNPN, CDR2 SVGIG (reference sequence). CDR3 coding DNA: TGTGCCTGGAGTGTCCCGGGTTCAGATACGCAGTATTTT. This encodes CAWSVPGSDTQYF.

Only one count was recorded for this clone. The CDR3 DNA is TGCGCCAGCAGCCTTCGACAGGGGTGGAAGAACACTGAAGCTTTCTTT. Encoded protein: CASSLRQGWKNTEAFF. J is TRBJ1-1 and V is TRBV5-1; 8 nucleotides align to TRBD1. Trimming at V came to 4 bases and at J to 1 base, leaving 9 bases not matched to a gene. Per the germline V gene, CDR1 is SGHRS and CDR2 is YFSETQ. CDR3 size: 16 residues.

This clone has a single count. CDR3 sequence (DNA): TGTGCCACCAGCCCACGGCCCAAGGGGTCCGGGGAGCTGTTTTTT. It specifies CATSPRPKGSGELFF. This rearrangement joins TRBV19 to TRBJ2-2; tentative D call: TRBD1 (5 bases). CDR3 length: 15 residues. Looked up from germline, CDR1 is LNHDA and CDR2 is SQIVND (reference sequence). The V and J ends lost 10 bases and 6 bases respectively, with 21 bases between them.